These 11 T cell receptor beta chains originate from one sample sequenced in a study of beta chain features in type 1 diabetes. Study results and limitations: All four CD4+ subsets of Type 1 diabetes patients contained TCRB CDR3s that were moderately but significantly shorter.

The antigens for these receptors are not known. Isolated RNA was reverse transcribed in full, so expressed TCRB transcripts were sequenced. Method: immunoSEQ multiplex PCR; TCRdb's copy keeps in-frame clones and lacks some. The sample yields hundreds of thousands of clones, about 14% seen once. Sample: naive CD4+ T cells from blood. The origin of the receptors is a man aged 18 to 30 with type 1 diabetes.

This chain links TRBV19 with TRBJ2-6; D is perhaps TRBD1 (6 bases). V was cut by 5 bases and J by 4 bases, with 15 bases left in between. The length of the CDR3 is 16 residues. CDR1 and CDR2 (germline): LNHDA, SQIVND (reference sequence). Here the CDR3 DNA reads TGTGCCAGTAGTCATGGGGGACAACCCGGGGCCAACGTCCTGACTTTC. It encodes CASSHGGQPGANVLTF.

The chain is built from TRBV7-2 and TRBJ2-1, with 9 positions matching TRBD2. From germline, CDR1 is SGHTA and CDR2 FQGNSA. The ends lost 4 bases at V and 9 bases at J; junction bases unmatched: 10. The CDR3 length is 15 residues. The CDR3 nucleotides read TGTGCCAGCAGCTCCCGGGTAGCGGGAGAGCTTGAGCAGTTCTTC. Encoded protein: CASSSRVAGELEQFF.

The genes are TRBV29-1 and TRBJ2-3; D is perhaps TRBD1 or TRBD2 (5 bases each). Trimming took off 7 bases at V and 4 bases at J, with 12 bases between the two ends. There are 12 residues in the CDR3. CDR1 and CDR2 (germline): SQVTM, ANQGSEA. The CDR3 loop reads CSAWDRADTQYF. CDR3 DNA sequence: TGCAGCGCCTGGGACCGGGCAGATACGCAGTATTTT.

The V and J genes are TRBV30 and TRBJ1-4; 10 nucleotides line up with TRBD1. CDR3 length: 16 amino acids. With V trimmed by 4 bases and J by 7 bases, 12 bases remained unmatched. Germline lookup yields CDR1 GTSNPN and CDR2 SVGIG (reference sequence). This chain's CDR3 is CAWTPTGGFFSEKLFF. In DNA form, the CDR3 reads TGTGCCTGGACCCCGACAGGGGGCTTCTTTAGTGAAAAACTGTTTTTT.

V usage is TRBV29-1 and J usage is TRBJ1-5, with 8 bases fitting TRBD1. Germline V gene sequence: CDR1 SQVTM, CDR2 ANQGSEA. J was trimmed by 4 bases and V by 4 bases; bases with no gene match: 6. This CDR3 comprises 14 residues. Here the CDR3 DNA reads TGCAGCGTTGGACCCCAGGGGGCAAATCAGCCCCAGCATTTT. It codes for CSVGPQGANQPQHF.

The V call is TRBV7-9, the J call TRBJ2-5; 7 nucleotides match TRBD1. The ends lost 3 bases at V and 2 bases at J; junction bases unmatched: 6. Per germline, CDR1 SEHNR and CDR2 FQNEAQ (reference sequence). CDR3 length: 15 amino acids. The CDR3 DNA reads as TGTGCCAGCAGCTTGGGGATGGGACAGCAAGAGACCCAGTACTTC. It translates to CASSLGMGQQETQYF. The full variable domain, its missing parts supplied by reference TRBV7-9 and TRBJ2-5, is DTGVSQNPRHKITKRGQNVTFRCDPISEHNRLYWYRQTLGQGPEFLTYFQNEAQLEKSRLLSDRFSAERPKGSFSTLEIQRTEQGDSAMYLCASSLGMGQQETQYFGPGTRLLVL.

This clone has only a few counts. V usage is TRBV25-1 and J usage is TRBJ1-2; possible D gene TRBD1, 6 bases. The CDR3 totals 16 residues. V lost 4 bases, J lost 6 bases, and 21 bases lay in between. Germline CDR1 and CDR2: MGHDK and SYGVNS. The CDR3 sequence is CASSALIRGREDGYTF. DNA of the CDR3: TGTGCCAGCAGTGCCTTAATCCGGGGGCGAGAGGATGGCTACACCTTC.

The chain uses TRBV30 and TRBJ2-4; 7 nucleotides agree with TRBD1. The CDR3 spans 14 residues. Losses at the gene ends were 3 bases for V and 9 bases for J; bases not matched to a gene: 11. Germline V gene data show CDR1 as GTSNPN and CDR2 as SVGIG (reference sequence). The CDR3 reads CAWSKGQSPGIQYF. The CDR3 nucleotides are TGTGCCTGGAGCAAGGGACAGTCCCCAGGCATTCAGTACTTC. Based on the CDR3 plus reference TRBV30 and TRBJ2-4, the full variable domain is SQTIHQWPATLVQPVGSPLSLECTVEGTSNPNLYWYRQAAGRGLQLLFYSVGIGQISSEVPQNLSASRPQDRQFILSSKKLLLSDSGFYLCAWSKGQSPGIQYFGAGTRLSVL.

This clone was seen only a few times. This chain connects TRBV15 to TRBJ2-1; TRBD2 is a possible D gene (6 bases). Germline V gene sequence: CDR1 LNHNV, CDR2 YYDKDF (reference sequence). The V and J ends lost 3 bases and 9 bases respectively, with 12 bases between them. This CDR3 is 13 amino acids long. CDR3 coding DNA: TGTGCCACCAGCAGTTCCCCCGGGGGTGAGCAGTTCTTC. Translating it yields CATSSSPGGEQFF.

This clone was detected a few times. Other nucleotide sequences from this sample produce the same CDR3. The CDR3 here is CASSLDRNTGELFF. The CDR3 DNA sequence: TGCGCCAGCAGCCTCGACAGGAACACCGGGGAGCTGTTTTTT. This chain joins TRBV5-1 and TRBJ2-2, with D perhaps matching TRBD1 (5 bases). Germline CDR1 SGHRS, CDR2 YFSETQ. Trimming took 4 bases from V and 1 from J, leaving 8 bases between them. There are 14 residues in the CDR3.

The V gene is TRBV30, the J gene TRBJ2-7; D remains unclear. Per the germline V gene, CDR1 is GTSNPN and CDR2 is SVGIG (reference sequence). The CDR3 has 14 residues. The V end lost 5 bases, the J end lost 5 bases, and 19 bases lay between the germline ends. CDR3 residues: CAWSWNLRVDEQYF. CDR3 DNA sequence: TGTGCCTGGTCGTGGAATTTACGGGTGGACGAGCAGTACTTC.